These 9 T cell receptor beta chains came from one sample sequenced in a study of blood T cell repertoires in COVID-19. Generated by immunoSEQ multiplex PCR, the TCRdb table keeps only in-frame clones and is missing some. The table records about 260,000 clones, approximately 88% of them present only once. The sequencing input was peripheral blood. These receptors all come from a woman aged 70-85 years with COVID-19, enrolled during active disease.

The J gene is TRBJ2-2, the V gene TRBV19, with TRBD1 identical over 7 bases. The J segment lost 3 bases and the V segment lost 4 bases, leaving 5 bases of the junction unmatched. Germline V gives CDR1 LNHDA, CDR2 SQIVND (reference sequence). CDR3 length: 15 residues. In DNA, the CDR3 is TGTGCCAGTAGTAGTCGACAGGGTTACACCGGGGAGCTGTTTTTT. Residues: CASSSRQGYTGELFF.

The chain has TRBV6-5 and TRBJ2-1; D may be TRBD2 (5 bases). Germline CDR1 is MNHEY and CDR2 is SVGAGI. This CDR3 comprises 15 residues. Trimming stripped 6 bases from V and 7 bases from J, with 19 bases between. The CDR3 coding sequence is TGTGCCAGCAGCCCGCGGGTGGTTTTGGGGAATGAGCAGTTCTTC. Translation: CASSPRVVLGNEQFF.

The chain links TRBV5-4 to TRBJ1-6; 8 nucleotides match TRBD1. The CDR3 contains 15 residues. The V gene end was trimmed by 3 bases and the J gene end by 7 bases; junction bases not matched to a gene: 6. Germline-derived CDR1 and CDR2 are SGHNT and YYREEE (reference sequence). The CDR3 DNA sequence: TGTGCCAGCAGCTCGCCGACAGGGGTAAATTCACCCCTCCACTTT. It specifies CASSSPTGVNSPLHF. The variable domain in full, with the rest retrieved from reference TRBV5-4 and TRBJ1-6, is ETGVTQSPTHLIKTRGQQVTLRCSSQSGHNTVSWYQQALGQGPQFIFQYYREEENGRGNFPPRFSGLQFPNYSSELNVNALELDDSALYLCASSSPTGVNSPLHFGNGTRLTVT.

V gene TRBV9 combines with J gene TRBJ2-5, with a weak D call TRBD1 (6 bases). Trimming took 3 bases from V and 5 from J, leaving 11 bases between them. CDR3 length: 13 residues. Germline CDR1 reads SGDLS; CDR2 reads YYNGEE. The CDR3 is CASSGQGWETQYF. In DNA, the CDR3 is TGTGCCAGCAGCGGTCAGGGGTGGGAGACCCAGTACTTC.

This clone was seen only a few times. The rearrangement links TRBV12-5 to TRBJ2-2; 8 bases map to TRBD2. The CDR3 runs to 16 residues. With V trimmed by 0 bases and J by 6 bases, 6 bases remained unmatched. Per the germline V gene, CDR1 is LGHNT and CDR2 is FRNRAP. The CDR3 reads CASGLVLSGSPGELFF. CDR3 bases: TGTGCTAGTGGTTTGGTACTGAGCGGGAGTCCCGGGGAGCTGTTTTTT.

This chain joins TRBV19 and TRBJ2-5; D might be TRBD1 (5 bases). Germline V gene data show CDR1 as LNHDA and CDR2 as SQIVND (reference sequence). The CDR3 length is 13 residues. V was clipped by 1 base and J by 2 bases, with 5 bases between them. The CDR3 coding sequence is TGTGCCAGTAGTATAGCAGGGCAAGAGACCCAGTACTTC. Protein product: CASSIAGQETQYF.

The J gene is TRBJ2-5, the V gene TRBV5-6, with D uncertain. Deletions cut 4 bases from V and 5 bases from J, with 6 bases between. Germline lookup yields CDR1 SGHDT and CDR2 YYEEEE. CDR3 size: 11 residues. The CDR3 DNA sequence: TGTGCCAGCAGCCATCGGGAGACCCAGTACTTC. Amino acid sequence: CASSHRETQYF.

The chain combines TRBV6-1 with TRBJ2-7, with TRBD1 matching 11 bases. The CDR3 length is 14 residues. V was clipped by 2 bases and J by 5 bases; unmatched bases: 2. Germline CDR1 reads MNHNS; CDR2 reads SASEGT. CDR3 in DNA: TGTGCCAGCAGTGAAATGGGACAGGGGGACGAGCAGTACTTC. Its protein is CASSEMGQGDEQYF.

This chain connects TRBV3-1 (or the pseudogene TRBV3-2) to TRBJ1-4; perhaps TRBD1 as D (6 bases). Germline V CDR1 and CDR2: LGHDT, YNNKEL (reference sequence). The V end lost 0 bases, the J end lost 10 bases, and 15 bases lay between the germline ends. The CDR3 covers 15 residues. CDR3: CASSQDRDTTSKLFF. The DNA for the CDR3 is TGTGCCAGCAGCCAAGATCGGGACACCACATCAAAACTGTTTTTT.